The 18 T cell receptor beta chains below were found in one sample sequenced in a study of CD8+CD57+ T cells in acquired aplastic anemia. Sequenced patients had shown CD8+CD57+ cell expansion by flow cytometry. Profiling that covered TCR beta VDJ and CDR3 relied on genomic DNA as its template. Via MiXCR, TCRdb re-called the reads, giving one row per CDR3 protein. The sample holds about 190,000 distinct CDR3 sequences, approximately 50% seen once. Sequences were obtained from sorted CD4+, CD8+, or CD8+CD57+ T cells (not recorded which) from PBMCs. The receptors come from a human donor with aplastic anemia.

CDR3 sequence reads: CASSSMYEQYF. Written as DNA, the CDR3 is TGTGCCAGCAGTAGCATGTACGAGCAGTACTTC. This sequence joins TRBV7-9 and TRBJ2-7; D ambiguous. The V end lost 6 bases, the J end lost 4 bases, and 7 bases lay between the germline ends. Germline V lookup: CDR1 SEHNR, CDR2 FQNEAQ (reference sequence). The CDR3 runs to 11 residues.

V gene TRBV2 combines with J gene TRBJ2-7; D may match TRBD1 or TRBD2 (5 bases each). Trimming cost V 7 bases and J 3 bases, with 19 bases left between them. Germline values: CDR1 SNHLY, CDR2 FYNNEI. The CDR3 runs 15 residues. CDR3 nucleotides: TGTGCCAGCATACCAGGGTCCGCTGGGGGCTACGAGCAGTACTTC. Translation: CASIPGSAGGYEQYF. The full variable domain, with the rest looked up from reference TRBV2 and TRBJ2-7, is EPEVTQTPSHQVTQMGQEVILRCVPISNHLYFYWYRQILGQKVEFLVSFYNNEISEKSEIFDDQFSVERPDGSNFTLKIRSTKLEDSAMYFCASIPGSAGGYEQYFGPGTRLTVT.

This clonotype was observed many times. Written as DNA, the CDR3 is TGTGCCAGCTCACCGCCCCAAGAGACCCAGTACTTC. As protein: CASSPPQETQYF. V usage is TRBV18 and J usage is TRBJ2-5; D ambiguous. Germline CDR1 KGHSH, CDR2 LQKENI. V lost 3 bases, J lost 1 base, and 3 bases lay in between. This CDR3 has 12 residues.

The chain employs TRBV27 and TRBJ2-2; D is ambiguous. Deletions cut 5 bases from V and 1 base from J, with 20 bases between. CDR3 size: 18 residues. Germline assignment: CDR1 MNHEY and CDR2 SMNVEV (reference sequence). This CDR3 reads CASSTHFWEIVNTGELFF. The DNA for the CDR3 is TGTGCCAGCAGTACCCATTTTTGGGAAATAGTGAACACCGGGGAGCTGTTTTTT.

V usage is TRBV5-1 and J usage is TRBJ2-7; TRBD1 is a possible D gene (5 bases). V shed 0 bases and J shed 10 bases, with 8 bases lying between them. The V gene's germline CDR1 is SGHRS and CDR2 YFSETQ. This CDR3 is 11 amino acids long. The CDR3 sequence: CASSLEGRQYF. CDR3 sequence (DNA): TGCGCCAGCAGCTTGGAGGGGCGACAGTACTTC.

This sequence joins TRBV5-1 and TRBJ2-2, with 9 bases identical to TRBD2. Germline V gene data show CDR1 as SGHRS and CDR2 as YFSETQ. The trim removed 4 bases at V and 9 bases at J, leaving 13 bases unmatched. The CDR3 covers 16 residues. The DNA for the CDR3 is TGCGCCAGCAGCGGACCGACTAGCGGACGGATTAGGGAGCTGTTTTTT. Its protein is CASSGPTSGRIRELFF.

Here the CDR3 reads CSARDWQSRVQRSPLHF. The CDR3 coding sequence is TGCAGTGCTAGAGATTGGCAGTCCAGGGTTCAGCGTTCACCCCTCCACTTT. The genes are TRBV20-1 and TRBJ1-6; tentatively, D is TRBD1 (5 bases). Trimming pared 0 bases from V and 9 bases from J, leaving 21 bases between. This CDR3 spans 17 amino acids. The germline V gene encodes CDR1 DFQATT and CDR2 SNEGSKA (reference sequence).

This chain links TRBV10-3 with TRBJ2-7; 9 bases fit TRBD1. This CDR3 has 15 amino acids. With 10 bases clipped from V and 2 bases from J, the junction kept 12 bases outside the gene matches. The germline CDR1 and CDR2 sequences are ENHRY and SYGVKD. CDR3 sequence: CASGLGDRVTYEQYF. CDR3 DNA sequence: TGTGCCAGCGGCCTTGGGGACAGGGTTACCTACGAGCAGTACTTC.

The genes are TRBV20-1 and TRBJ2-1; TRBD2 aligns across 7 bases. With V trimmed by 3 bases and J by 1 base, 3 bases remained unmatched. The germline V gene encodes CDR1 DFQATT and CDR2 SNEGSKA (reference sequence). The CDR3 extends over 14 amino acids. Here the CDR3 DNA reads TGCAGTGCTAGGGAGGGACTATCCTACAATGAGCAGTTCTTC. It translates to CSAREGLSYNEQFF.

The chain links TRBV15 to TRBJ2-5, with D perhaps TRBD2 (6 bases). The CDR3 extends over 15 amino acids. Germline CDR1 and CDR2: LNHNV and YYDKDF (reference sequence). V lost 1 base and J lost 1, with 10 bases in between. The CDR3 sequence is CATSRVPAGQETQYF. The CDR3 nucleotides read TGTGCCACCAGCAGAGTTCCAGCGGGCCAAGAGACCCAGTACTTC.

The chain is built from TRBV24-1 and TRBJ1-2; perhaps TRBD1 as D (5 bases). Germline V CDR1 and CDR2: KGHDR, SFDVKD. V lost 8 bases to trimming and J lost 2 bases, with 11 bases between them. The CDR3 is 13 amino acids. The CDR3: CATNPGGNYGYTF. The CDR3 DNA sequence: TGTGCCACCAACCCTGGGGGGAACTATGGCTACACCTTC.

The rearrangement links TRBV2 to TRBJ1-1, with D tentatively TRBD1 (6 bases). Germline lookup yields CDR1 SNHLY and CDR2 FYNNEI. The CDR3 length is 15 residues. V was clipped by 4 bases and J by 1 base, with 13 bases between them. The CDR3 bases are TGTGCCAGCAGTGCCCAACAGGGTCGGAACACTGAAGCTTTCTTT. It encodes CASSAQQGRNTEAFF.

This clonotype was counted once. The V call is TRBV29-1, the J call TRBJ2-3; D call uncertain. V lost 6 bases and J 2 bases, leaving 12 bases between the germline ends. This CDR3 region has 13 residues. Germline V CDR1 and CDR2: SQVTM, ANQGSEA. The CDR3 spells CSVGPDFTDTQYF. CDR3 sequence (DNA): TGCAGCGTAGGGCCAGACTTCACAGATACGCAGTATTTT.

This clonotype was picked up many times. The chain carries TRBV5-6 and TRBJ2-7, with 14 bases lining up with TRBD2. Germline lookup yields CDR1 SGHDT and CDR2 YYEEEE. The CDR3 length is 16 residues. The V segment lost 4 bases and the J segment 7 bases; nucleotides outside the gene matches: 10. The CDR3 DNA is TGTGCCAGCAGCCCCCGGACTAGCGGGAGGATGAGGGAGCAGTACTTC. This gives the protein CASSPRTSGRMREQYF. Drawing the rest from reference TRBV5-6 and TRBJ2-7, the complete variable domain is DAGVTQSPTHLIKTRGQQVTLRCSPKSGHDTVSWYQQALGQGPQFIFQYYEEEERQRGNFPDRFSGHQFPNYSSELNVNALLLGDSALYLCASSPRTSGRMREQYFGPGTRLTVT.

This clonotype showed up many times. The chain is built from TRBV14 and TRBJ2-7; D not certain. Per the germline V gene, CDR1 is SGHDN and CDR2 is FVKESK. The length of the CDR3 is 14 residues. V lost 3 bases, J lost 0 bases, and 9 bases lay in between. The CDR3: CASSQTLSSYEQYF. The CDR3 bases are TGTGCCAGCAGCCAGACACTTTCCTCCTACGAGCAGTACTTC.

The chain combines TRBV6-8 with TRBJ1-2; D gene unclear. V lost 0 bases and J 7 bases, leaving 12 bases between the germline ends. The CDR3 contains 14 residues. CDR1 is MNHGY and CDR2 is SAAAGT in the germline V gene. The CDR3 bases are TGTGCCAGCAGTTACTCGGTGTGGACGGTTGGCTACACCTTC. This gives the protein CASSYSVWTVGYTF.

Many counts were recorded for this clonotype. The CDR3 spells CSARGGQGLGSATQYF. The CDR3 DNA reads as TGCAGTGCTAGAGGGGGGCAGGGACTAGGTAGTGCTACGCAGTATTTT. The chain has TRBV20-1 and TRBJ2-3; 8 nucleotides align to TRBD2. The CDR3 totals 16 residues. Germline V lookup: CDR1 DFQATT, CDR2 SNEGSKA (reference sequence). V shed 1 base and J 8 bases; nucleotides not matched to a gene: 14.

The chain couples TRBV10-3 to TRBJ2-6; no firm D call. V gave up 3 bases and J gave up 4 bases, with 1 base separating them. Germline V lookup: CDR1 ENHRY, CDR2 SYGVKD. The CDR3 is 12 amino acids. This CDR3 reads CAISDGANVLTF. DNA of the CDR3: TGTGCCATCAGTGACGGGGCCAACGTCCTGACTTTC.